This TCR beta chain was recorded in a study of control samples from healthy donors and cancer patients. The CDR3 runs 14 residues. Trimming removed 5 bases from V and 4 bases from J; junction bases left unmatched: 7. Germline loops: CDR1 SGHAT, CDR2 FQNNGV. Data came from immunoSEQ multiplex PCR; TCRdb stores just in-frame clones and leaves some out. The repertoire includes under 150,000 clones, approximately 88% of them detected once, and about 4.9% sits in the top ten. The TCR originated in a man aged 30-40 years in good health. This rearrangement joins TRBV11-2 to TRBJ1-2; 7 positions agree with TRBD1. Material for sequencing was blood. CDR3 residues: CASSTRTGRYGYTF. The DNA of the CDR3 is TGTGCCAGCAGCACGCGGACAGGACGCTATGGCTACACCTTC.